These T cell receptor beta chains were read from a single sample in a study of post-analysis software for immune sequencing data. Using its own MiXCR run on the PCR reads, TCRdb lists one record per CDR3 protein. The repertoire consists of about 810,000 distinct CDR3 sequences, with 53% occurring once and the leading ten covering over 4%. Sequencing was performed on blood. The receptor set was obtained from a girl between 5 and 17 years old with multiple sclerosis. Each CDR3 is given with its conserved first and last residue. Each record gives: D gene, clone size, V gene, J gene, CDR3 protein, CDR3 DNA. A D gene is named only where the DNA matches it firmly. Only some rows state a clone size, as once, few, many or a class for expanded clones.

d_gene: -; abundance: few; v_gene: TRBV5-1; j_gene: TRBJ2-1; CDR3aa: CASSLTSVDEQFF; CDR3nt: TGCGCCAGCAGCTTGACGAGTGTCGATGAGCAGTTCTTC
d_gene: TRBD1; abundance: -; v_gene: TRBV6-6; j_gene: TRBJ1-6; CDR3aa: CASSYPAGQVDSPLHF; CDR3nt: TGTGCCAGCAGTTACCCGGCGGGACAGGTAGACTCACCCCTCCACTTT
d_gene: -; abundance: -; v_gene: TRBV10-3; j_gene: TRBJ1-6; CDR3aa: CAISESAGQTYNSPLHF; CDR3nt: TGTGCCATCAGTGAGTCCGCCGGACAGACATATAATTCACCCCTCCACTTT
d_gene: TRBD2; abundance: -; v_gene: TRBV6-2/TRBV6-3; j_gene: TRBJ2-1; CDR3aa: CASSYRLAGGYNEQFF; CDR3nt: TGTGCCAGCAGTTACAGACTAGCGGGAGGGTACAATGAGCAGTTCTTC
d_gene: -; abundance: -; v_gene: TRBV3-1; j_gene: TRBJ2-1; CDR3aa: CASSLTAESSYNEQFF; CDR3nt: TGTGCCAGCAGCTTGACGGCGGAGAGCTCCTACAATGAGCAGTTCTTC
d_gene: -; abundance: -; v_gene: TRBV9; j_gene: TRBJ2-3; CDR3aa: CASSVESHDSLDTQYF; CDR3nt: TGTGCCAGCAGCGTAGAATCCCACGACAGTCTGGATACGCAGTATTTT
d_gene: TRBD1; abundance: -; v_gene: TRBV5-1; j_gene: TRBJ1-2; CDR3aa: CASSSPGTGVVNYGYTF; CDR3nt: TGCGCCAGCAGCTCTCCCGGGACAGGGGTTGTAAACTATGGCTACACCTTC
d_gene: -; abundance: -; v_gene: TRBV5-8; j_gene: TRBJ1-5; CDR3aa: CASSLGLLSNQPQHF; CDR3nt: TGTGCCAGCAGCTTGGGTCTCTTGAGCAATCAGCCCCAGCATTTT
d_gene: TRBD2; abundance: -; v_gene: TRBV5-1; j_gene: TRBJ2-3; CDR3aa: CASSVALAETTDTQYF; CDR3nt: TGCGCCAGCAGCGTGGCCCTAGCGGAGACCACAGATACGCAGTATTTT
d_gene: -; abundance: -; v_gene: TRBV5-1; j_gene: TRBJ2-2; CDR3aa: CASSAPRTDPNTGELFF; CDR3nt: TGCGCCAGCAGCGCCCCGCGGACAGACCCGAACACCGGGGAGCTGTTTTTT
d_gene: -; abundance: few; v_gene: TRBV7-6; j_gene: TRBJ2-1; CDR3aa: CASSPPGRSYNEQFF; CDR3nt: TGTGCCAGCAGCCCCCCCGGTAGGAGTTACAATGAGCAGTTCTTC
d_gene: TRBD1; abundance: few; v_gene: TRBV15; j_gene: TRBJ2-1; CDR3aa: CATSRGQGFVYNEQFF; CDR3nt: TGTGCCACCAGCAGGGGACAGGGCTTCGTGTACAATGAGCAGTTCTTC
d_gene: -; abundance: -; v_gene: TRBV20-1; j_gene: TRBJ1-5; CDR3aa: CSARDLGQEGTPQHF; CDR3nt: TGCAGTGCTAGAGATTTAGGGCAGGAAGGGACCCCCCAGCATTTT
d_gene: -; abundance: -; v_gene: TRBV18; j_gene: TRBJ2-5; CDR3aa: CASSPSEPQETQYF; CDR3nt: TGTGCCAGCTCACCATCCGAACCTCAAGAGACCCAGTACTTC
d_gene: -; abundance: -; v_gene: TRBV20-1; j_gene: TRBJ2-1; CDR3aa: CSAGATYEQFF; CDR3nt: TGCAGTGCTGGGGCGACCTACGAGCAGTTCTTC
d_gene: TRBD1; abundance: -; v_gene: TRBV7-9; j_gene: TRBJ2-1; CDR3aa: CASSSVPGQGRNEQFF; CDR3nt: TGTGCCAGCAGCTCAGTACCGGGACAGGGGCGCAATGAGCAGTTCTTC
d_gene: -; abundance: many; v_gene: TRBV9; j_gene: TRBJ2-1; CDR3aa: CASSVPTGPYNEQFF; CDR3nt: TGTGCCAGCAGTGTACCCACTGGCCCATACAATGAGCAGTTCTTC
d_gene: TRBD2; abundance: many; v_gene: TRBV20-1; j_gene: TRBJ2-1; CDR3aa: CSARDLGLDYNEQFF; CDR3nt: TGCAGTGCTAGAGATCTGGGACTAGACTACAATGAGCAGTTCTTC
d_gene: TRBD2; abundance: -; v_gene: TRBV12-3/TRBV12-4; j_gene: TRBJ2-1; CDR3aa: CALATSGRVEQFF; CDR3nt: TGTGCCCTTGCTACTAGCGGGAGAGTTGAGCAGTTCTTC
d_gene: -; abundance: few; v_gene: TRBV11-2; j_gene: TRBJ2-1; CDR3aa: CASSSGSAYSYNEQFF; CDR3nt: TGTGCCAGCAGCTCTGGGAGCGCTTACTCCTACAATGAGCAGTTCTTC
d_gene: -; abundance: few; v_gene: TRBV12-3/TRBV12-4; j_gene: TRBJ2-5; CDR3aa: CASKGTTKETQYF; CDR3nt: TGTGCCAGCAAGGGAACGACCAAAGAGACCCAGTACTTC
d_gene: TRBD1; abundance: -; v_gene: TRBV5-1; j_gene: TRBJ2-7; CDR3aa: CASLYRDSVSYEQYF; CDR3nt: TGCGCCAGCCTATACCGGGACAGCGTGTCCTACGAGCAGTACTTC
d_gene: -; abundance: -; v_gene: TRBV6-2/TRBV6-3; j_gene: TRBJ1-1; CDR3aa: CASAGWQNTEAFF; CDR3nt: TGTGCCAGTGCTGGTTGGCAGAACACTGAAGCTTTCTTT
d_gene: -; abundance: -; v_gene: TRBV20-1; j_gene: TRBJ2-7; CDR3aa: CSAFTGHEQYF; CDR3nt: TGCAGTGCCTTCACAGGGCACGAGCAGTACTTC
d_gene: -; abundance: -; v_gene: TRBV29-1; j_gene: TRBJ2-1; CDR3aa: CSAEARGFYNEQFF; CDR3nt: TGCAGCGCCGAAGCGAGGGGGTTCTACAATGAGCAGTTCTTC
d_gene: -; abundance: once; v_gene: TRBV18; j_gene: TRBJ1-1; CDR3aa: CASSPPNMVLNTEAFF; CDR3nt: TGTGCCAGCTCACCACCTAATATGGTGCTGAACACTGAAGCTTTCTTT
d_gene: -; abundance: few; v_gene: TRBV18; j_gene: TRBJ1-1; CDR3aa: CASSNRGSLNTEAFF; CDR3nt: TGTGCCAGCTCCAACCGGGGGAGTCTGAACACTGAAGCTTTCTTT
d_gene: TRBD2; abundance: -; v_gene: TRBV12-3/TRBV12-4; j_gene: TRBJ2-3; CDR3aa: CASRRTSGSVSTDTQYF; CDR3nt: TGTGCCAGCCGTAGGACTAGCGGGAGCGTAAGCACAGATACGCAGTATTTT
d_gene: -; abundance: -; v_gene: TRBV12-3/TRBV12-4; j_gene: TRBJ2-3; CDR3aa: CASSLWRDASADTQYF; CDR3nt: TGTGCCAGCAGTTTGTGGCGGGATGCGAGCGCAGATACGCAGTATTTT